This entry is about one T cell receptor beta chain. This sample is drawn from a study of T cells after somatic rescue of genetic block. The CDR3 sequence is 16 residues long. V lost 1 base and J lost 5, with 17 bases in between. The germline gives CDR1 MNHNS, CDR2 SASEGT. The method was immunoSEQ multiplex PCR; TCRdb's version includes in-frame clones alone and lacks a portion of them. The repertoire holds some 70,000 clones, with roughly 90% as singletons. The sample was peripheral blood mononuclear cells (PBMCs). V usage is TRBV6-1 and J usage is TRBJ1-1, with a tentative D call TRBD1 (5 bases). This clonotype was obtained from a man aged 30 to 45. CDR3 bases: TGTGCCAGCAGTGAAGTATTCGGTTGGCAGGGTACTGAAGCTTTCTTT. Translation gives CASSEVFGWQGTEAFF.